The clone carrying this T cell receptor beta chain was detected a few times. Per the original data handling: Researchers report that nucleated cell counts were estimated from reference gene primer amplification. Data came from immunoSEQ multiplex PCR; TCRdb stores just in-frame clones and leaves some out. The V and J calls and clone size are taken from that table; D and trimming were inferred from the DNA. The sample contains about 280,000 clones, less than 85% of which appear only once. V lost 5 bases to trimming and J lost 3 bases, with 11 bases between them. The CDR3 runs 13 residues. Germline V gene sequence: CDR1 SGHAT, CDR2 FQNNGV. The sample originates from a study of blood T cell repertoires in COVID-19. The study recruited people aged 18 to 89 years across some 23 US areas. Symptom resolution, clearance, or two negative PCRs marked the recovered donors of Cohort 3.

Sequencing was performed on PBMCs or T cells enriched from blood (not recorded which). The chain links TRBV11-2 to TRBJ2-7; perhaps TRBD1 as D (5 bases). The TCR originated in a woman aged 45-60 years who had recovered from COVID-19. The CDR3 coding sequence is TGTGCCAGCAGCGGAAGACAGAACTACGAGCAGTACTTC. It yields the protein CASSGRQNYEQYF. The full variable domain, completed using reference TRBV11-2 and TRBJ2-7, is EAGVAQSPRYKIIEKRQSVAFWCNPISGHATLYWYQQILGQGPKLLIQFQNNGVVDDSQLPKDRFSAERLKGVDSTLKIQPAKLEDSAVYLCASSGRQNYEQYFGPGTRLTVT.